The sequence of this T cell receptor beta chain was determined in a study of CD4 and CD8 cells across lung adenocarcinoma regions. The patients had localized lung adenocarcinoma, a non-small cell subtype. Germline-derived CDR1 and CDR2 are MNHEY and SVGAGI. There are 15 residues in the CDR3. The V gene lost 2 bases and the J gene lost 9 bases, with 17 bases spanning the gap. In its sample, this clonotype was seen a few times. TCRdb re-called the PCR reads with MiXCR, one entry per CDR3 protein. The sample contains 10,000 to 15,000 distinct CDR3 sequences, 47% of which appear only once. The chain recombines TRBV6-5 with TRBJ2-1, with TRBD1 as a possible D gene (5 bases). The receptor comes from a male donor with lung adenocarcinoma. The CD4 and CD8 labels of this study may be unreliable. The sequencing input was CD8+ T cells from the margin of a lung tumor. CDR3 residues: CASSYGHNTGGEQFF. CDR3 DNA sequence: TGTGCCAGCAGTTACGGACACAACACGGGCGGTGAGCAGTTCTTC.